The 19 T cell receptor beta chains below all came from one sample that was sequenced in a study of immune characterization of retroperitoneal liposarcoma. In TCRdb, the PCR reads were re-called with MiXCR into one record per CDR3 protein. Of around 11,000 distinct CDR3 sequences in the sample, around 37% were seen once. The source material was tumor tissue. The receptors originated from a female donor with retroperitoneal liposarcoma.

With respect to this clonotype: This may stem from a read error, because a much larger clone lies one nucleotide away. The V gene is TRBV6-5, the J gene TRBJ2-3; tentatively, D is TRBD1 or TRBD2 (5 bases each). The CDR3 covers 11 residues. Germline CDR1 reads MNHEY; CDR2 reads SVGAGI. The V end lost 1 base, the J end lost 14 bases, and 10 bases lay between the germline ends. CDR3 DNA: TGTGCCAGCAGTTACTTGGGGGAGCTGTATTTT. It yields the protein CASSYLGELYF.

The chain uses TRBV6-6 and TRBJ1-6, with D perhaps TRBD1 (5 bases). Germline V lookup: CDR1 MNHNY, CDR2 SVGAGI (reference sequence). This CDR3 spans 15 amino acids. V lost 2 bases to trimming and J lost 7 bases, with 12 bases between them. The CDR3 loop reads CASSYEGRANSPLHF. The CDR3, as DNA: TGTGCCAGCAGTTACGAGGGCAGGGCCAATTCACCCCTCCACTTT.

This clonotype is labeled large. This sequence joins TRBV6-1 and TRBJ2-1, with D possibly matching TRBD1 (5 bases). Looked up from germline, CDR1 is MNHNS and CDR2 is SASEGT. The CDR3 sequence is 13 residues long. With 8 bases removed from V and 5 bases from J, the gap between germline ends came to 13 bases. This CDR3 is CASGSGPHNEQFF. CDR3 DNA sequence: TGTGCCAGCGGATCAGGGCCACACAATGAGCAGTTCTTC.

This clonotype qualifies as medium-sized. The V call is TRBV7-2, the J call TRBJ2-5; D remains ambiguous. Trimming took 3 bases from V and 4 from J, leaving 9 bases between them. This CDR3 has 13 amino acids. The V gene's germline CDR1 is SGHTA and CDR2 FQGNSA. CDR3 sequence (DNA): TGTGCCAGCAGCTTTCAGGTGGGAGAGACCCAGTACTTC. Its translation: CASSFQVGETQYF.

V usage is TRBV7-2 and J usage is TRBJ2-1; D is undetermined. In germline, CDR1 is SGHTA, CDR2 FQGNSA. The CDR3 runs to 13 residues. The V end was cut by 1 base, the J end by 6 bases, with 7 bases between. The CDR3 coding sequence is TGTGCCAGCAGCTTAGAATTGGTCAATGAGCAGTTCTTC. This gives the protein CASSLELVNEQFF.

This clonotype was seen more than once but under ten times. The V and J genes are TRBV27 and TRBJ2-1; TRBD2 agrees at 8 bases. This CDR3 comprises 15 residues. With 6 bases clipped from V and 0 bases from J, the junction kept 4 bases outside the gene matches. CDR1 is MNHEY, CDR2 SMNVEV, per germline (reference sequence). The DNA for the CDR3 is TGTGCCAGCAGACCACTAGCGGTCTCCTACAATGAGCAGTTCTTC. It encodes CASRPLAVSYNEQFF.

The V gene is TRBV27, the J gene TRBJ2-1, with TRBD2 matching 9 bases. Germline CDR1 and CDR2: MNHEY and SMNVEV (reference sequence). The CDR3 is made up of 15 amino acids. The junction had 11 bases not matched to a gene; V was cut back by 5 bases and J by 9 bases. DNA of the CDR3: TGTGCCAGCAGTCCAATCGGGACTAGCCCAGGTGAGCAGTTCTTC. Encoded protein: CASSPIGTSPGEQFF.

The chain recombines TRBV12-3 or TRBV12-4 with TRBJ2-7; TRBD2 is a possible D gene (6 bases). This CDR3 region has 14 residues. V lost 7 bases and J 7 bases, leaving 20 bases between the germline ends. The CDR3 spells CASTISGTYNEQYF. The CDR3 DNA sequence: TGTGCCAGCACCATTAGCGGAACCTACAATGAGCAGTACTTC.

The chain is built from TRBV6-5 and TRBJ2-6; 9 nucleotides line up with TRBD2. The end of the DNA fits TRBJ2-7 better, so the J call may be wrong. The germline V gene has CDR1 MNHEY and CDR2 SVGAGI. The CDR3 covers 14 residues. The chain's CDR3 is CASNLAGAGDEQYF. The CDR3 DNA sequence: TGTGCCAGCAACTTAGCGGGAGCTGGCGATGAGCAGTACTTC.

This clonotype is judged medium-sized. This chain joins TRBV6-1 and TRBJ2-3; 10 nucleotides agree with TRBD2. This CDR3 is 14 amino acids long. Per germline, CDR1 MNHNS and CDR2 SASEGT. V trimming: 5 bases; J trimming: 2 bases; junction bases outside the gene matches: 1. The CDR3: CASSSGRATDTQYF. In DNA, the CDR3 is TGTGCCAGCAGTAGCGGGAGGGCCACAGATACGCAGTATTTT.

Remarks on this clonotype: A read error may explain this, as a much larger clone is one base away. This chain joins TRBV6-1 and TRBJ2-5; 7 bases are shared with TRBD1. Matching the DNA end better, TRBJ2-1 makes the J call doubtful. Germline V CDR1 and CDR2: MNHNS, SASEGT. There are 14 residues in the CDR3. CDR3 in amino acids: CASSRWDSHYEQFF. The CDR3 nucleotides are TGTGCCAGCAGCCGATGGGACAGCCATTATGAGCAGTTCTTC.

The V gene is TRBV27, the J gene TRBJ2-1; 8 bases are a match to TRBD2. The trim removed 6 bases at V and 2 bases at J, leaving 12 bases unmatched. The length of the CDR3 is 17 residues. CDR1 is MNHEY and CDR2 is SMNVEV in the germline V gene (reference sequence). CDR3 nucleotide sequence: TGTGCCAGCAGCTATACCAGCCGGGGGGGGCCCTACAATGAGCAGTTCTTC. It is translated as CASSYTSRGGPYNEQFF.

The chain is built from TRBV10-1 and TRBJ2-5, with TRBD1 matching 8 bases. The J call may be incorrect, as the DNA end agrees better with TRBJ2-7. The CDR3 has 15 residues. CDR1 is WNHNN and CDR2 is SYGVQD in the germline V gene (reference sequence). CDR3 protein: CASRDRDRLAYEQYV. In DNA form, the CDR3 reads TGCGCCAGCAGAGACCGGGACAGGCTAGCCTACGAGCAGTACGTC.

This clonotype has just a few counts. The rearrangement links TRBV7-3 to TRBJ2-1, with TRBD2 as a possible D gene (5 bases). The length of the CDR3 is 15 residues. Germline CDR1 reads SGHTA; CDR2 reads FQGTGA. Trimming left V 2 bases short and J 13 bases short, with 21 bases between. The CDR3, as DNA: TGTGCCAGCAGCTTACAGCCCGCGGCCGGGGAGACCCAGTTCTTC. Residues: CASSLQPAAGETQFF.

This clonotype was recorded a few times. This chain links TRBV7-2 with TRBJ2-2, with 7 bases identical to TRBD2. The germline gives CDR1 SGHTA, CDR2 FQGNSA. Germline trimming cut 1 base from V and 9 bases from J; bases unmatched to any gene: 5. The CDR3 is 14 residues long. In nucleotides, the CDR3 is TGTGCCAGCAGCTTAGGGGCAAGCGGGAGGGAGCTGTTTTTT. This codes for CASSLGASGRELFF. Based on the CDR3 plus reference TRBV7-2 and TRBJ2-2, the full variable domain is GAGVSQSPSNKVTEKGKDVELRCDPISGHTALYWYRQSLGQGLEFLIYFQGNSAPDKSGLPSDRFSAERTGGSVSTLTIQRTQQEDSAVYLCASSLGASGRELFFGEGSRLTVL.

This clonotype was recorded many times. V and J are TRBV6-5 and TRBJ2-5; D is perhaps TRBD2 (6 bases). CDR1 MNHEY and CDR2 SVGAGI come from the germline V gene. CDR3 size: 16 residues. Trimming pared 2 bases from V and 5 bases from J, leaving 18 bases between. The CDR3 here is CASSYAAAGGRETQYF. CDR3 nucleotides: TGTGCCAGCAGTTACGCCGCGGCCGGGGGTAGGGAGACCCAGTACTTC.

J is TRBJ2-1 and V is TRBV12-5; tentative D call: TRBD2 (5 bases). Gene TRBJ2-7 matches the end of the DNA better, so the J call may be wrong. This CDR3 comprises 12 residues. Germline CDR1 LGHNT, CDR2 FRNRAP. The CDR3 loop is CASGKDFFQQYF. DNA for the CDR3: TGTGCTAGTGGAAAGGACTTTTTTCAGCAGTACTTC.

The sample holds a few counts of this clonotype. The CDR3 region has the DNA TGTGTCCTCGAAGGTGGCGGAAACACCATATATTTT. It encodes CVLEGGGNTIYF. The chain has TRBV6-1 and TRBJ1-3; no clear D. CDR3 length equals 12 residues. The germline V gene encodes CDR1 MNHNS and CDR2 SASEGT.

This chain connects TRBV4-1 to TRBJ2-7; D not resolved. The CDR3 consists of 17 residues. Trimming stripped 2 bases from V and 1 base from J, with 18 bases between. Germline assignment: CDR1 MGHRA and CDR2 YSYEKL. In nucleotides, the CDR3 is TGCGCCAGCAGCCAACCTCGTGCCGGGTCCCCATCCTACGAGCAGTACTTC. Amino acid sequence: CASSQPRAGSPSYEQYF.